These 10 T cell receptor beta chains share one sample of origin, sequenced in a study of blood T cell repertoires in COVID-19. Assay used: immunoSEQ multiplex PCR; TCRdb lists only in-frame clones, some missing. The repertoire consists of about 140,000 clones, with about 88% occurring once and the leading ten covering under 3%. Sequencing was carried out using peripheral blood. The receptor set was obtained from a human donor with COVID-19, enrolled during active disease. The donor label of this sample is uncertain.

The chain is built from TRBV27 and TRBJ2-5; D is unclear. Germline lookup yields CDR1 MNHEY and CDR2 SMNVEV (reference sequence). CDR3 length: 14 amino acids. V dropped 0 bases and J dropped 1 base, with 6 bases sitting between them. CDR3 sequence: CASSLSRSQETQYF. The CDR3 DNA reads TGTGCCAGCAGTTTATCGAGATCCCAAGAGACCCAGTACTTC.

The rearrangement joins TRBV5-1 to TRBJ1-2; D ambiguous. V dropped 4 bases and J dropped 5 bases, with 12 bases sitting between them. CDR3 size: 13 residues. Germline V gene data show CDR1 as SGHRS and CDR2 as YFSETQ. The CDR3: CASSDGRTYGYTF. DNA for the CDR3: TGCGCCAGCAGCGATGGACGGACTTATGGCTACACCTTC.

The gene calls are TRBV24-1 and TRBJ2-1; 7 bases align to TRBD1. In germline, CDR1 is KGHDR, CDR2 SFDVKD. The CDR3 totals 15 residues. V lost 4 bases, J lost 7 bases, and 9 bases stayed unmatched. Written as DNA, the CDR3 is TGTGCCACCAGTGACACCGGGACAGAGACGAATGAGCAGTTCTTC. Protein sequence: CATSDTGTETNEQFF.

This chain uses TRBV9 with TRBJ1-2; 8 bases are a match to TRBD1. From germline, CDR1 is SGDLS and CDR2 YYNGEE. CDR3 length: 15 residues. The V and J ends lost 4 bases and 3 bases, in that order; junction bases with no gene match: 8. CDR3 sequence (DNA): TGTGCCAGCAGCCCTGGACAGGGACGCGACTATGGCTACACCTTC. Translated: CASSPGQGRDYGYTF.

V gene TRBV10-3 combines with J gene TRBJ1-6; weak D call: TRBD1 (6 bases). This CDR3 region has 17 residues. The V and J ends lost 0 bases and 4 bases respectively, with 13 bases between them. Germline assignment: CDR1 ENHRY and CDR2 SYGVKD. Written as DNA, the CDR3 is TGTGCCATCAGTGAGTCAGGGGGACAAGCGTATAATTCACCCCTCCACTTT. This encodes CAISESGGQAYNSPLHF.

V gene TRBV21-1 combines with J gene TRBJ2-7; the table's D gene call, TRBD1, was not cross checked with the DNA. TRBV21-1 is shown as a pseudogene. CDR3 size: 17 residues. The CDR3 sequence: CASSKRRQGTSSYEQYF. Here the CDR3 DNA reads TGTGCCAGCAGCAAAAGGAGACAGGGAACGTCTTCCTACGAGCAGTACTTC.

The chain combines TRBV28 with TRBJ1-2, with 9 bases that match TRBD1. The CDR3 spans 14 residues. Losses at the gene ends were 6 bases for V and 4 bases for J; bases not matched to a gene: 6. Germline V gene sequence: CDR1 MDHEN, CDR2 SYDVKM. CDR3 in DNA: TGTGCCAGCAGCGGACAGGGGCCTTCCTATGGCTACACCTTC. It translates to CASSGQGPSYGYTF.

The V call is TRBV19, the J call TRBJ1-1, with TRBD1 matching over 8 bases. In germline, CDR1 is LNHDA, CDR2 SQIVND (reference sequence). The CDR3 length is 16 residues. Trimming removed 3 bases from V and 4 bases from J; junction bases left unmatched: 10. The CDR3, as DNA: TGTGCCAGTAGTATCCCCCCCGACAGGGGAAGCACTGAAGCTTTCTTT. It is translated as CASSIPPDRGSTEAFF.

This chain joins TRBV15 and TRBJ1-4; D perhaps matches TRBD1 (6 bases). V was pared by 3 bases and J by 13 bases, with 12 bases between. Germline lookup yields CDR1 LNHNV and CDR2 YYDKDF (reference sequence). This CDR3 has 12 residues. CDR3 sequence reads: CATSRDTGRLFF. The CDR3 DNA follows: TGTGCCACCAGCAGGGACACAGGGCGACTGTTTTTT.

The chain links TRBV5-6 to TRBJ2-7, with TRBD1 identical over 10 bases. V shed 4 bases, J shed 4 bases, and the junction held 5 bases outside the gene matches. The germline gives CDR1 SGHDT, CDR2 YYEEEE. The CDR3 loop spans 14 amino acids. DNA for the CDR3: TGTGCCAGCAGCCAGGGACAGGGGCGTTACGAGCAGTACTTC. Residues: CASSQGQGRYEQYF.